This T cell receptor beta chain originates from a study of beta chain bispecific antibodies for T cell cancers. General study findings and limits: In these mixed samples, most targeted TRBV reads derived from the leukemia cell line.

Blood mononuclear cells were expanded for 3 days using either OKT3 anti-CD3 antibody or CD3/CD28 beads. The CDR3 consists of 16 residues. In germline, CDR1 is SGHRS, CDR2 YFSETQ. V gave up 4 bases and J gave up 1 base; unmatched junction bases: 3. TCRdb itself ran the 5' RACE reads through MiXCR, one entry per CDR3 protein. Altogether roughly 15,000 distinct CDR3 sequences are present, 2.1% being singletons, with the ten largest covering roughly 7.2%. In its sample, this clonotype is medium-sized (0.01 to 0.1%). Its cognate antigen is unknown. This TCR was sampled from a human donor in good health. Some clones in this sample may be carry-over from other donors' samples. The chain couples TRBV5-1 to TRBJ2-5, with 14 bases matching TRBD2. Sequencing was carried out using healthy donor T cells cultured with leukemia cells. The CDR3 bases are TGCGCCAGCAGCGCCGGACTAGCGGGGGGCCAAGAGACCCAGTACTTC. It translates to CASSAGLAGGQETQYF. The full variable domain, with the rest looked up from reference TRBV5-1 and TRBJ2-5, is KAGVTQTPRYLIKTRGQQVTLSCSPISGHRSVSWYQQTPGQGLQFLFEYFSETQRNKGNFPGRFSGRQFSNSRSEMNVSTLELGDSALYLCASSAGLAGGQETQYFGPGTRLLVL.